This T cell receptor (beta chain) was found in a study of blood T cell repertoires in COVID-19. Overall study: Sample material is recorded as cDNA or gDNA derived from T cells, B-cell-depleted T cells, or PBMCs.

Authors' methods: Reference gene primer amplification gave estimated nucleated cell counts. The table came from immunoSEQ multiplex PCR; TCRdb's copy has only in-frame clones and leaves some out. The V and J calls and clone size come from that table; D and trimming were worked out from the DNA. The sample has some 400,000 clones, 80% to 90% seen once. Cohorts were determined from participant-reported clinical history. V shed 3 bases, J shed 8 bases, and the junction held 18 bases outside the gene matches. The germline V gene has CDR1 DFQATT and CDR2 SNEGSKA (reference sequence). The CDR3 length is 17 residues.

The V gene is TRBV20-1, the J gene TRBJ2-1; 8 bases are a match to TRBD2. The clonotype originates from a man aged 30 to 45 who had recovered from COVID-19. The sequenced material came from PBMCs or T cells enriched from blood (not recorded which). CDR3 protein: CSASASGRRSFGDEQFF. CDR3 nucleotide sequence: TGCAGTGCTAGTGCGAGCGGGAGAAGGTCGTTTGGGGATGAGCAGTTCTTC.